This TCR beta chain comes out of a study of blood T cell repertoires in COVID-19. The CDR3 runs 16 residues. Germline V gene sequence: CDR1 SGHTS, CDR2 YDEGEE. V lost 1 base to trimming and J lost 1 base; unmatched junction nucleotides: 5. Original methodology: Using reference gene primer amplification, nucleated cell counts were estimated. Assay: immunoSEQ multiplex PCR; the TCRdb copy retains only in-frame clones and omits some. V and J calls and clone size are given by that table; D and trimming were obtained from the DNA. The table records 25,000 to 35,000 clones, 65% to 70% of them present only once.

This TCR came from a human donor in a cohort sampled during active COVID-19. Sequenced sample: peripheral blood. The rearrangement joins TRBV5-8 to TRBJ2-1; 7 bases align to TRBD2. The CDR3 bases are TGTGCCAGCAGCTTGCTTACGGGACTATCCTACAATGAGCAGTTCTTC. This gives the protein CASSLLTGLSYNEQFF.